This T cell receptor (beta chain) was sequenced in a study of response to subunit inactivated influenza vaccine. In TCRdb, the RT-PCR reads were re-called with MiXCR into one record per CDR3 protein. The table shows roughly 650,000 distinct CDR3 sequences, with less than 20% occurring only once. Germline assignment: CDR1 SQVTM and CDR2 ANQGSEA. Trimming removed 3 bases at V and 9 bases at J, with 12 bases between. This CDR3 comprises 12 residues. The sample was PBMCs from blood, taken about 12 days after vaccination. The chain links TRBV29-1 to TRBJ2-1; TRBD2 might be the D (5 bases). The source is a man aged 45-65 years who received an inactivated influenza vaccine. CDR3: CSVDVGVFEQFF. The CDR3 DNA sequence: TGCAGCGTTGATGTGGGAGTCTTTGAGCAGTTCTTC.